This T cell receptor (beta chain) was profiled in a study of T-cell reconstitution after alpha-beta-depleted transplantation in children. This clonotype was recorded at least ten times. Antigen: not known. Preparation of the TCRbeta library was carried out with unique molecular identifiers. TCRdb recomputed calls from the PCR reads with MiXCR, one row per CDR3 protein. Of some 220,000 distinct CDR3 sequences in the sample, 9.5% to 13% were seen once. Regarding the study as a whole: One year after transplant, T-cell counts and diversity came mostly from newly produced T cells.

The source was PBMCs, collected before TCRalphabeta/CD19-depleted stem cell transplant. The source of this sequence is a child in the first two years of life with acute myeloid leukemia, due to receive a stem cell transplant.

CDR3: CASSLLGQAIGELFF. The DNA of the CDR3 is TGTGCCAGCAGCTTATTGGGACAGGCAATCGGGGAGCTGTTTTTT. This rearrangement joins TRBV7-2 to TRBJ2-2; 8 bases map to TRBD1. The CDR3 totals 15 residues. Germline lookup yields CDR1 SGHTA and CDR2 FQGNSA. The J segment lost 7 bases and the V segment lost 2 bases, leaving 6 bases of the junction unmatched.